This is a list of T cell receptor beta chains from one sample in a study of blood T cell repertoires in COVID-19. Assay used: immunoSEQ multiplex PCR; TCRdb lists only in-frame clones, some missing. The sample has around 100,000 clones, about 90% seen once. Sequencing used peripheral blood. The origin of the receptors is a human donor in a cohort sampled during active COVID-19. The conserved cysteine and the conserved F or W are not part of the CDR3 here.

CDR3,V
ASFPTILSSYNEQF,TRBV18
ASSIWTSGWNEQF,TRBV19
ASSQEDGKNSPLH,TRBV4-3
SVGQNANTGELF,TRBV29-1
ASSVVASTYEQY,TRBV9
ASSLVSAGRYNEQF,TRBV5-8
ASNPRGGNYGYT,TRBV28
ASSYTPGTVNTEAF,TRBV6-5
ASSLYGDGYT,TRBV5-1
ASSPVTTGTEQY,TRBV5-1
ASSLEVTGGTEAF,TRBV18
ASSQDQVQSDTGELF,TRBV4-1
SVEETAKTEF,TRBV29-1